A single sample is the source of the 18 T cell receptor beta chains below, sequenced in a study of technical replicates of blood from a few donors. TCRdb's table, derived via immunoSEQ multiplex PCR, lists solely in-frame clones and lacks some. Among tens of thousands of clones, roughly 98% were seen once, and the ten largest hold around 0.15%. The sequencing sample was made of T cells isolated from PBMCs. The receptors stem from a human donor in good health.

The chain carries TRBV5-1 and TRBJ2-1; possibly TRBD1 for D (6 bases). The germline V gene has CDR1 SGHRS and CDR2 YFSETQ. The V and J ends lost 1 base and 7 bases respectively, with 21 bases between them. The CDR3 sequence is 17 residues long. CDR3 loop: CASSLLAFGSGDNEQFF. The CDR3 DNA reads TGCGCCAGCAGCTTGTTAGCGTTTGGGTCAGGGGATAATGAGCAGTTCTTC.

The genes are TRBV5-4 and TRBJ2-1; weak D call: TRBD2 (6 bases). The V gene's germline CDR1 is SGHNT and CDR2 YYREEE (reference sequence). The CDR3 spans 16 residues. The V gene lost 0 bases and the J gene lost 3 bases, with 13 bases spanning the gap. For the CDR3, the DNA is TGTGCCAGCAGCTTGGACCCGGGAGTTAACTACAATGAGCAGTTCTTC. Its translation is CASSLDPGVNYNEQFF.

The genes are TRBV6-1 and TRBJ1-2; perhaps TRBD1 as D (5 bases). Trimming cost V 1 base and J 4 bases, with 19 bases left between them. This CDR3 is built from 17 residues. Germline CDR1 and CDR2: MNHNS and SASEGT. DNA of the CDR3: TGTGCCAGCAGTGAAGGTTCCTCAGGGTACCCAATCTATGGCTACACCTTC. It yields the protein CASSEGSSGYPIYGYTF.

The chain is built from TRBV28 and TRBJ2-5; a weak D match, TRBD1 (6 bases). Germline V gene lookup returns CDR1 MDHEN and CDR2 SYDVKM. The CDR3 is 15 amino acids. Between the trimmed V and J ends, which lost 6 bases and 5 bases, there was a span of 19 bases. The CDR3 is CASRPSTGMWETQYF. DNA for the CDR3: TGTGCCAGCAGACCCTCTACAGGGATGTGGGAGACCCAGTACTTC.

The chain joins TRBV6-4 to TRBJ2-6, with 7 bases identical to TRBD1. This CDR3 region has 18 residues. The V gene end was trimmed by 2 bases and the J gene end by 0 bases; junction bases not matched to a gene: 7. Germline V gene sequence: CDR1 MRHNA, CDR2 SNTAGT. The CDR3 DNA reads TGTGCCAGCAGTGACGACAGGGCCGACCTCTCTGGGGCCAACGTCCTGACTTTC. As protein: CASSDDRADLSGANVLTF.

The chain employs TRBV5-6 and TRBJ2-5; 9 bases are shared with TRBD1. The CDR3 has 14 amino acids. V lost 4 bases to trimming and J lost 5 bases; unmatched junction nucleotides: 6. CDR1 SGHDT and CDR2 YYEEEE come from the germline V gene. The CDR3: CASSGDRGRETQYF. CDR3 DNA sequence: TGTGCCAGCAGCGGCGACAGGGGGAGGGAGACCCAGTACTTC.

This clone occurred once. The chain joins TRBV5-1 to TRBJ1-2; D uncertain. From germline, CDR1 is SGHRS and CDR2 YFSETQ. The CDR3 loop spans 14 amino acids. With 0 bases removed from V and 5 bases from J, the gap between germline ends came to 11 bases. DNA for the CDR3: TGCGCCAGCAGCTTGGACAGTACTAGTTATGGCTACACCTTC. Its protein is CASSLDSTSYGYTF.

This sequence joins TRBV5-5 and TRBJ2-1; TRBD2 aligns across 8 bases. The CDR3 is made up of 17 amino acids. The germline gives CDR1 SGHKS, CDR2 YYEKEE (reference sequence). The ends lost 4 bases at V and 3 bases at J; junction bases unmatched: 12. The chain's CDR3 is CASSPPGGRGFYNEQFF. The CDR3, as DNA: TGTGCCAGCAGCCCCCCGGGGGGGAGGGGGTTCTACAATGAGCAGTTCTTC.

The CDR3 bases are TGCAGCGTGGGGGGACTAGCGGGAGTCCTTGAGCAGTTCTTC. This encodes CSVGGLAGVLEQFF. The V gene is TRBV29-1, the J gene TRBJ2-1; TRBD2 matches 14 bases. Trimming took 6 bases from V and 9 from J; bases not matched to a gene: 7. Germline V gene sequence: CDR1 SQVTM, CDR2 ANQGSEA. The CDR3 consists of 14 residues.

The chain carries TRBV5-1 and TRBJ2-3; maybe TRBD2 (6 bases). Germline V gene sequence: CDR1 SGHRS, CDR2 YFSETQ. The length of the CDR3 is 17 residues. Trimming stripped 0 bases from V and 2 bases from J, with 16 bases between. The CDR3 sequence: CASSLEFMGLNTDTQYF. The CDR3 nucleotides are TGCGCCAGCAGCTTGGAATTTATGGGACTCAACACAGATACGCAGTATTTT.

CDR3 protein: CASSLSQGLYEQYF. The DNA of the CDR3 is TGTGCCAGCAGCTTATCCCAGGGTCTCTACGAGCAGTACTTC. The rearrangement links TRBV11-2 to TRBJ2-7; tentatively, D is TRBD1 (5 bases). Trimming cost V 2 bases and J 3 bases, with 11 bases left between them. The CDR3 runs to 14 residues. Germline CDR1 SGHAT, CDR2 FQNNGV.

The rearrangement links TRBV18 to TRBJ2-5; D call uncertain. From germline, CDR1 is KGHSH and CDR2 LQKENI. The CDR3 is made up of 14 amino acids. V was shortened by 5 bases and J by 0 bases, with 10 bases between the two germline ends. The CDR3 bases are TGTGCCAGCTCAACAAATCAGAACCAAGAGACCCAGTACTTC. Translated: CASSTNQNQETQYF.

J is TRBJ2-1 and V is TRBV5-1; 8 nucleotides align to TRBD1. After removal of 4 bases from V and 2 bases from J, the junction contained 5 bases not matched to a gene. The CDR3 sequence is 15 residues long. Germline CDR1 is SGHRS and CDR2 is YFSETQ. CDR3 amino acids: CASSTGQGAYNEQFF. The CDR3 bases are TGCGCCAGCAGCACCGGACAGGGTGCCTACAATGAGCAGTTCTTC. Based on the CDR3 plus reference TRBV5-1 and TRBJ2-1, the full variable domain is KAGVTQTPRYLIKTRGQQVTLSCSPISGHRSVSWYQQTPGQGLQFLFEYFSETQRNKGNFPGRFSGRQFSNSRSEMNVSTLELGDSALYLCASSTGQGAYNEQFFGPGTRLTVL.

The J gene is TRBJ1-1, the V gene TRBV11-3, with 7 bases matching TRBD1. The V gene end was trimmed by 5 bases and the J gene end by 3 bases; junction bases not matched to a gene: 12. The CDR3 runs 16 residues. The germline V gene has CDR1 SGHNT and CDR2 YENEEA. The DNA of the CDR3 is TGTGCCAGCAGCCCGCTATTCAGGGGGGCAGACACTGAAGCTTTCTTT. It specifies CASSPLFRGADTEAFF. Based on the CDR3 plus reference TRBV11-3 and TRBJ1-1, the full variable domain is EAGVVQSPRYKIIEKKQPVAFWCNPISGHNTLYWYLQNLGQGPELLIRYENEEAVDDSQLPKDRFSAERLKGVDSTLKIQPAELGDSAVYLCASSPLFRGADTEAFFGQGTRLTVV.

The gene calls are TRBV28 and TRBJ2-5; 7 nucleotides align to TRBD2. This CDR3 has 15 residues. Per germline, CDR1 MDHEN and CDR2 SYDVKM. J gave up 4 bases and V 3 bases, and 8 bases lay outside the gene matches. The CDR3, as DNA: TGTGCCAGCAGTTTCAGGCAGGGAGGGACAGAGACCCAGTACTTC. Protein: CASSFRQGGTETQYF.

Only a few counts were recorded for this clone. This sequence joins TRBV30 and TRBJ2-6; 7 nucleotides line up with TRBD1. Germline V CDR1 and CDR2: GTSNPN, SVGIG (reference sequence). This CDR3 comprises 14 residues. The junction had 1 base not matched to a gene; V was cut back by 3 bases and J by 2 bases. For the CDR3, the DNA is TGTGCCTGGAGCCAGGGGGCTGGGGCCAACGTCCTGACTTTC. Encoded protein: CAWSQGAGANVLTF.

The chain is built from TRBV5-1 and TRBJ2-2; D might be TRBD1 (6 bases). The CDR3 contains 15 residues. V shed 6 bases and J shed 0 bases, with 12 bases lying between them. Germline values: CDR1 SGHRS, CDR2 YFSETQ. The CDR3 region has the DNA TGCGCCAGCACTTACCGGACAGCGAACACCGGGGAGCTGTTTTTT. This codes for CASTYRTANTGELFF.

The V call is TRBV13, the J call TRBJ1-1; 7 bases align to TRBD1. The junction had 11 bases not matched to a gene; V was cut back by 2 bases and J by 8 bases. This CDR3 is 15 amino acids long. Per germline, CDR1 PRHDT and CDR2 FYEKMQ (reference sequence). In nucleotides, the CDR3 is TGTGCCAGCAGCTTAAGAGATGGAGGGGGCCGGGAAGCTTTCTTT. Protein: CASSLRDGGGREAFF.